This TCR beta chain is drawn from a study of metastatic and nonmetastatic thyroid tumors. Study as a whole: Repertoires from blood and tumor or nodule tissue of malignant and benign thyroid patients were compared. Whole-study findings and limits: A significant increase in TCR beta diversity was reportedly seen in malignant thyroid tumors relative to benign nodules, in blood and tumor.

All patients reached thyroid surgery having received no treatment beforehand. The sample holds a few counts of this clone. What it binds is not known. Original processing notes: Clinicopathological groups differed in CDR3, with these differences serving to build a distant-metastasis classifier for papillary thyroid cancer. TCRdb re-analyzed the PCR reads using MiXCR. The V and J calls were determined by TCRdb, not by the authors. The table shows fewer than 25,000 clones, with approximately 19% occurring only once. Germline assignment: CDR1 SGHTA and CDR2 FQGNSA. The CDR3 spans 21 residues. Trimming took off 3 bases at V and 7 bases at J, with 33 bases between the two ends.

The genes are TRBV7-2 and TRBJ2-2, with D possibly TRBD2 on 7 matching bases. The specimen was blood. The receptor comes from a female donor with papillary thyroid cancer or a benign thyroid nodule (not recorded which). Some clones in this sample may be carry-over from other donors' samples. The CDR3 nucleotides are TGTGCCAGCAGCTTTGGAGAGACCGTGATTCAATCGGGGGGCCGTCGCGGGGAGCTGTTTTTT. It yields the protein CASSFGETVIQSGGRRGELFF. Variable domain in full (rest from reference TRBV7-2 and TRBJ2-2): GAGVSQSPSNKVTEKGKDVELRCDPISGHTALYWYRQSLGQGLEFLIYFQGNSAPDKSGLPSDRFSAERTGGSVSTLTIQRTQQEDSAVYLCASSFGETVIQSGGRRGELFFGEGSRLTVL.